The present entry profiles one T cell receptor beta chain with its context. A much more abundant neighbour one base away suggests this may be a read error. It was across several immunoSEQ plates that each subset's genomic DNA was evenly split. TCRdb's table, derived via immunoSEQ multiplex PCR, lists solely in-frame clones and lacks some. Here the sample spans about half a million clones, approximately 81% being singletons. V gave up 3 bases and J gave up 6 bases, with 18 bases separating them. Germline assignment: CDR1 LNHDA and CDR2 SQIVND (reference sequence). The CDR3 spans 16 residues. These data belong to a study of shared clonotypes between healthy human individuals.

Material: PBMCs. The origin of this receptor is a woman between 40 and 55 years old in good health. Some clones in this sample may be carry-over from other donors' samples. The gene calls are TRBV19 and TRBJ1-5; D unclear. The CDR3 region is CASSIRSGGVGQPQHF. The CDR3 nucleotides read TGTGCCAGTAGTATTAGATCCGGTGGGGTCGGTCAGCCCCAGCATTTT.